Presented here are 10 T cell receptor beta chains from one specimen sequenced in a study of cytomegalovirus exposure and HLA in healthy donors. With 60 Vbeta and 13 Jbeta primers, the PCR was carried out. Only in-frame clones appear in the TCRdb table, and some are missing; sequencing was by immunoSEQ multiplex PCR. This table has a few hundred thousand clones, about 70% appearing once. The sample was PBMCs. These receptors were collected from a woman in her thirties in good health and CMV-seronegative.

This chain uses TRBV5-5 with TRBJ1-1, with a possible D match to TRBD1 (5 bases). V lost 0 bases, J lost 4 bases, and 7 bases lay in between. This CDR3 spans 13 amino acids. CDR1 is SGHKS and CDR2 is YYEKEE in the germline V gene (reference sequence). As DNA, the CDR3 is TGTGCCAGCAGCTTGGAGGGGCTCACTGAAGCTTTCTTT. Translation gives CASSLEGLTEAFF.

The chain combines TRBV10-3 with TRBJ1-5; D possibly corresponds to TRBD1 (5 bases). The CDR3 is 14 amino acids. The V gene's germline CDR1 is ENHRY and CDR2 SYGVKD. The V end was cut by 6 bases, the J end by 2 bases, with 11 bases between. The CDR3 is CAISRDDGNQPQHF. Written as DNA, the CDR3 is TGTGCCATCAGCAGGGATGATGGCAATCAGCCCCAGCATTTT.

The CDR3 region is CASTFGTVNTGELFF. DNA of the CDR3: TGTGCCAGCACTTTCGGGACAGTTAACACCGGGGAGCTGTTTTTT. V and J are TRBV2 and TRBJ2-2; 7 nucleotides match TRBD1. The CDR3 has 15 residues. With V trimmed by 7 bases and J by 2 bases, 7 bases remained unmatched. Germline values: CDR1 SNHLY, CDR2 FYNNEI.

This chain links TRBV29-1 with TRBJ1-1; D is perhaps TRBD1 (6 bases). With 8 bases removed from V and 5 bases from J, the gap between germline ends came to 15 bases. The V gene's germline CDR1 is SQVTM and CDR2 ANQGSEA. CDR3 length equals 12 residues. CDR3 region: CSISRQDTEAFF. CDR3 sequence (DNA): TGCAGCATCTCTCGACAGGATACTGAAGCTTTCTTT.

This clone was detected once. This chain uses TRBV6-5 with TRBJ1-2, with 7 bases that match TRBD1. Trimming removed 6 bases from V and 8 bases from J; junction bases left unmatched: 6. CDR3 length: 12 residues. Germline-derived CDR1 and CDR2 are MNHEY and SVGAGI. The CDR3 DNA sequence: TGTGCCAGCAGGGACAGGTCCGCCGGCTACACCTTC. This translates into CASRDRSAGYTF.

This clone was detected many times. V usage is TRBV7-8 and J usage is TRBJ1-1; D ambiguous. CDR1 SGHVS and CDR2 FQNEAQ come from the germline V gene. Trimming removed 4 bases from V and 1 base from J, with 13 bases in between. The CDR3 is 15 amino acids. CDR3 nucleotides: TGTGCCAGCAGCTCAGGCCCGCTTCCGAACACTGAAGCTTTCTTT. Translated, it gives CASSSGPLPNTEAFF.

This chain joins TRBV5-1 and TRBJ2-3, with 9 bases lining up with TRBD1. Germline V gene lookup returns CDR1 SGHRS and CDR2 YFSETQ. The CDR3 has 15 amino acids. V trimming: 4 bases; J trimming: 2 bases; junction bases outside the gene matches: 5. CDR3 sequence: CASSLDRGDTDTQYF. DNA of the CDR3: TGCGCCAGCAGCCTTGACAGGGGGGACACAGATACGCAGTATTTT.

The CDR3 sequence is CASSATSGYNEQFF. In DNA form, the CDR3 reads TGTGCCAGCAGTGCCACTAGCGGGTACAATGAGCAGTTCTTC. The gene calls are TRBV6-5 and TRBJ2-1, with TRBD2 identical over 9 bases. With 5 bases clipped from V and 4 bases from J, the junction kept 3 bases outside the gene matches. This CDR3 is built from 14 residues. Germline V gene data show CDR1 as MNHEY and CDR2 as SVGAGI.

V usage is TRBV30 and J usage is TRBJ2-7; D remains unclear. The CDR3 sequence is 13 residues long. V was clipped by 1 base and J by 2 bases, with 9 bases between them. Per the germline V gene, CDR1 is GTSNPN and CDR2 is SVGIG (reference sequence). CDR3 sequence (DNA): TGTGCCTGGAGTGCGGTCTATCCCTACGAGCAGTACTTC. This encodes CAWSAVYPYEQYF.

The chain has TRBV6-6 and TRBJ2-1; possibly TRBD2 for D (5 bases). With 10 bases removed from V and 4 bases from J, the gap between germline ends came to 14 bases. Germline V gene data show CDR1 as MNHNY and CDR2 as SVGAGI (reference sequence). The CDR3 loop spans 13 amino acids. CDR3 sequence reads: CAISATSYNEQFF. CDR3 nucleotides: TGTGCCATCAGCGCCACTAGTTACAATGAGCAGTTCTTC.